The entry below gives a single T cell receptor beta chain sequence along with its context. Antigen: not known. The data were taken from a study of cytomegalovirus exposure and HLA in healthy donors. At the level of the study: A subsequent analysis stated that the 120 or so validation repertoires were run on the same platform as the roughly 670 first-cohort repertoires.

Broader study findings: Published work reported that the classifier diagnosed cytomegalovirus status with high specificity and sensitivity. The investigators catalogued some 150 TCR beta chains as cytomegalovirus-associated. Across donors, most TCRs were seen rarely, yet some public ones were widespread.

This CDR3 is 15 amino acids long. Trimming stripped 1 base from V and 7 bases from J, with 14 bases between. Germline V CDR1 and CDR2: SGHTA, FQGNSA. Profiling relied on immunoSEQ multiplex PCR, and the TCRdb table lists in-frame clones only, not all of them. The sample carries 150,000 or so clones, approximately 88% recorded once. V gene TRBV7-2 combines with J gene TRBJ2-1, with a weak D call TRBD1 (5 bases). Sequenced sample: PBMCs. This sequence originates from a man aged 30-40 years in good health and CMV-seropositive. The CDR3 region is CASSLGPGQVNEQFF. CDR3 sequence (DNA): TGTGCCAGCAGCTTAGGTCCAGGGCAGGTGAATGAGCAGTTCTTC. Based on the CDR3 plus reference TRBV7-2 and TRBJ2-1, the full variable domain is GAGVSQSPSNKVTEKGKDVELRCDPISGHTALYWYRQSLGQGLEFLIYFQGNSAPDKSGLPSDRFSAERTGGSVSTLTIQRTQQEDSAVYLCASSLGPGQVNEQFFGPGTRLTVL.